This is a list of T cell receptor beta chains from one sample in a study of T cell responses to AZD1222 COVID-19 vaccine. Produced via immunoSEQ multiplex PCR; TCRdb's table is partial and in-frame only. The sample contains fewer than 200,000 clones, around 92% of which appear only once. This specimen was peripheral blood, taken on day 0 of AZD1222 vaccination. The origin of the receptors is an adult in good health. CDR3s include the opening cysteine and the closing phenylalanine or tryptophan. The D gene is left open where the match is weak. Size values are once, few and many counts, or a class for expanded clones, and some rows have none.

-	TRBV6-6	TRBJ2-2	-	TGTGCCAGCAGTTTTCGGGATAACACCGGGGAGCTGTTTTTT	CASSFRDNTGELFF
-	TRBV11-3	TRBJ2-2	-	TGTGCCAGCAGCGCGTGGGACGGGACGGCCGGGGAGCTGTTTTTT	CASSAWDGTAGELFF
-	TRBV24-1	TRBJ1-3	-	TGTGCCACCAGTGATTTGATCGGAGTGGGCATTTACGGAAACACCATATATTTT	CATSDLIGVGIYGNTIYF
-	TRBV19	TRBJ1-5	-	TGTGCCAGTAGTATTCAAGGAAAGGACCAGCCCCAGCATTTT	CASSIQGKDQPQHF
-	TRBV19	TRBJ1-1	-	TGTGCCAGTAGTATGAAGGGGCCTGACACTGAAGCTTTCTTT	CASSMKGPDTEAFF
TRBD2	TRBV5-6	TRBJ2-1	-	TGTGCCAGCAGCTTGAACAGACTAGCGGGAGATACGAATGAGCAGTTCTTC	CASSLNRLAGDTNEQFF
-	TRBV29-1	TRBJ1-2	-	TGCAGCGTTGAAAGGGGACTCTATGGCTACACCTTC	CSVERGLYGYTF
-	TRBV19	TRBJ2-5	-	TGTGCCACCTCGGGCCAGGGCTTCAAGGAGACCCAGTACTTC	CATSGQGFKETQYF
-	TRBV6-6	TRBJ1-6	-	TGTGCCAGCAGTTACACCCCGGGGGAGGCCCTACTCCACTTT	CASSYTPGEALLHF
TRBD2	TRBV24-1	TRBJ2-3	-	TGTGCCACCAGTGAACCCGGGGGGGATACGCAGTATTTT	CATSEPGGDTQYF
TRBD1	TRBV6-1	TRBJ1-5	-	TGTGCCAGCAGTGAAAGGGCTGGCAGGGGGCTAGGAGGCAATCAGCCCCAGCATTTT	CASSERAGRGLGGNQPQHF
-	TRBV6-5	TRBJ2-3	once	TGTGCCAGCAGCTCCAGGGGCCGCAGCACAGATACGCAGTATTTT	CASSSRGRSTDTQYF
-	TRBV28	TRBJ1-4	once	TGTGCCAGCAGCCTACAGGGTGTATATGAAAAACTGTTTTTT	CASSLQGVYEKLFF
-	TRBV9	TRBJ1-1	-	TGTGCCAGCAGCGCAGGTCACACTGAAGCTTTCTTT	CASSAGHTEAFF
-	TRBV4-3	TRBJ1-2	-	TGCGCCAGCAGCCAAGAAACGGGACCTATCAATGGCTACACCTTC	CASSQETGPINGYTF
TRBD1	TRBV5-1	TRBJ1-2	-	TGCGCCAGCAGCCGAACAGGGGAAGGGAACTATGGCTACACCTTC	CASSRTGEGNYGYTF
-	TRBV14	TRBJ1-2	few	TGTGCCAGCAGCCCGCCTGGAGCTTTTAACTATGGCTACACCTTC	CASSPPGAFNYGYTF
-	TRBV6-2/TRBV6-3	TRBJ1-1	-	TGTGCCAGCAGTTACTGGAGGGTCACTGAAGCTTTCTTT	CASSYWRVTEAFF
TRBD2	TRBV5-1	TRBJ2-2	-	TGCGCCAGCAGTTGGACTAGCGGGAGTACGAACACCGGGGAGCTGTTTTTT	CASSWTSGSTNTGELFF
TRBD1	TRBV11-2	TRBJ1-4	-	TGTGCCAGCAGCGCACTTACAGGGGTTAATGAAAAACTGTTTTTT	CASSALTGVNEKLFF
-	TRBV7-2	TRBJ1-4	-	TGTGCCAGCGGCTTGGGTGGGCGGACTAATGAAAAACTGTTTTTT	CASGLGGRTNEKLFF
TRBD1	TRBV19	TRBJ1-2	-	TGTGCCAGTAGTATGACAGGGATTAGTTATGGCTACACCTTC	CASSMTGISYGYTF
TRBD1	TRBV12-3/TRBV12-4	TRBJ2-5	-	TGTGCCAGCAGTCAAGACAGGGTCACGACCCAGTACTTC	CASSQDRVTTQYF
TRBD1	TRBV7-2	TRBJ2-5	once	TGTGCCAGCAGCACCCGGACAGGGGGCAAAGAGACCCAGTACTTC	CASSTRTGGKETQYF
-	TRBV24-1	TRBJ1-1	-	TGTGCCACCAGTGAGACCGGGACGAAGGCTGAAGCTTTCTTT	CATSETGTKAEAFF
-	TRBV27	TRBJ1-2	-	TGTGCCAGCAGTTTGACAGGTGGCGACTATGGCTACACCTTC	CASSLTGGDYGYTF
-	TRBV15	TRBJ1-5	-	TGTGCCACCAGCAGAGCGCAGGGTATTAATCAGCCCCAGCATTTT	CATSRAQGINQPQHF
TRBD2	TRBV9	TRBJ2-3	-	TGTGCCAGCAGCGTAGAGGGCGGGGGGGCTAGCACAGATACGCAGTATTTT	CASSVEGGGASTDTQYF
TRBD1	TRBV7-2	TRBJ2-7	-	TGTGCCAGCCATCCTGAGGACAGGGCCTACGAGCAGTACTTC	CASHPEDRAYEQYF
-	TRBV27	TRBJ1-2	-	TGTGCCGCACGGGCAGGGGCGGACTATGGCTACACCTTC	CAARAGADYGYTF
TRBD1	TRBV27	TRBJ2-7	-	TGTGCCAGCAGTACAACAGGGGGCTCCTACGAGCAGTACTTC	CASSTTGGSYEQYF
TRBD2	TRBV7-9	TRBJ2-1	-	TGTGCCAGCGTAGCGGGCACGAGCTCCTACAATGAGCAGTTCTTC	CASVAGTSSYNEQFF
TRBD1	TRBV7-9	TRBJ2-5	-	TGTGCCAGCAGCTCGCAGGGGGCGGAGACCCAGTACTTC	CASSSQGAETQYF
TRBD1	TRBV29-1	TRBJ1-1	-	TGCAGCGCCACGACAGGGATGGACACTGAAGCTTTCTTT	CSATTGMDTEAFF
-	TRBV4-1	TRBJ2-7	once	TGCGCCAGCAGCCAAGGGAGGGAAGTCGACGAGCAGTACTTC	CASSQGREVDEQYF
TRBD2	TRBV15	TRBJ2-5	-	TGTGCCACCAGCAGAGGAGGGAGGGCGGTGGAGACCCAGTACTTC	CATSRGGRAVETQYF
TRBD1	TRBV14	TRBJ1-2	-	TGTGCCAGCAGCCAGGCCGGGACAGGGGGAGTTTGCACCTTC	CASSQAGTGGVCTF
-	TRBV5-1	TRBJ2-7	-	TGCGCCAGCAGCTTGAGAGCGGGTCGCTCCTACGAGCAGTACTTC	CASSLRAGRSYEQYF
-	TRBV3-1/TRBV3-2	TRBJ2-1	-	TGTGCCAGCAGCCAGCGGCCCCGAAGCAGCGATGAGCAGTTCTTC	CASSQRPRSSDEQFF
-	TRBV5-4	TRBJ1-2	-	TGTGCCAGCAGCTGGGGGCAGGGGCTATTCGGTGGCTACACCTTC	CASSWGQGLFGGYTF
-	TRBV29-1	TRBJ1-3	-	TGCAGCGTTGAAGGCGGATCCTTTGGAAACACCATATATTTT	CSVEGGSFGNTIYF
-	TRBV6-1	TRBJ1-6	-	TGTGCCAGCAGTGAAGTGCAATTGGGACGTTCACCCCTCCACTTT	CASSEVQLGRSPLHF
-	TRBV12-3/TRBV12-4	TRBJ1-5	-	TGTGCCAGCACCCTGGGGGATAATCAGCCCCAGCATTTT	CASTLGDNQPQHF
TRBD2	TRBV24-1	TRBJ2-1	-	TGTGCCACCAGTGGGGCGGGAGGAACCTACAATGAGCAGTTCTTC	CATSGAGGTYNEQFF
-	TRBV6-4	TRBJ2-3	-	TGTGCCAGCAGCCCCAAGGGCACAGATACGCAGTATTTT	CASSPKGTDTQYF
-	TRBV27	TRBJ2-4	-	TGTGCCAGCAGTCCCGGTGGGATGGTTAGTTACATTCAGTACTTC	CASSPGGMVSYIQYF
TRBD2	TRBV3-1/TRBV3-2	TRBJ2-7	-	TGTGCCAGCAGTAGCGGACTAGGGTGTGTTTTC	CASSSGLGCVF
-	TRBV7-9	TRBJ1-1	-	TGTGCCAGCAGGGGCAGGGCTCGCGACTCCGAAGCTTTCTTT	CASRGRARDSEAFF
-	TRBV6-5	TRBJ2-4	once	TGTGCCAGCAGCCAGGGAAACATTCAGTACTTC	CASSQGNIQYF
-	TRBV5-1	TRBJ2-6	few	TGCGCCAGCAGCCTGACGACCGTCTCTGGGGCCAACGTCCTGACTTTC	CASSLTTVSGANVLTF
-	TRBV2	TRBJ2-5	-	TGTGCCAGCAGGGGCGGGACCCAGTACTTC	CASRGGTQYF
-	TRBV19	TRBJ1-2	-	TGTGCCAGTAGTATAGGGGCAGGGGACTATGGCTACACCTTC	CASSIGAGDYGYTF
-	TRBV6-4	TRBJ1-1	-	TGTGCCAGCAGTGCCCGTATGAACACTGAAGCTTTCTTT	CASSARMNTEAFF
-	TRBV5-4	TRBJ1-3	once	TGTGCCAGCAGCTCGCTACAGGGCCCCTCTGGAAACACCATATATTTT	CASSSLQGPSGNTIYF
TRBD1	TRBV27	TRBJ2-7	-	TGTGCCAGCAGTTTATTGCGGGACAGGGACTACGAGCAGTACTTC	CASSLLRDRDYEQYF
-	TRBV4-2	TRBJ1-1	-	TGTGCCAGCAGCCAAGATCGGGCCGAGAGCACTGAAGCTTTCTTT	CASSQDRAESTEAFF
-	TRBV6-5	TRBJ1-2	-	TGTGCCAGCAGTTATAGGCAGCAGTATCATGGCTACACCTTC	CASSYRQQYHGYTF
-	TRBV7-2	TRBJ2-5	once	TGTGCCAGCAGCTTTCGGGGCGTCCGGTCCGAGACCCAGTACTTC	CASSFRGVRSETQYF